What follows describes a single T cell receptor (beta chain). The data belong to a study of T cells after yellow fever vaccination. TCRdb reprocessed the 5' RACE reads with MiXCR, giving one entry per CDR3 protein. The sample has about 580,000 distinct CDR3 sequences; roughly 17% are singletons. With V trimmed by 4 bases and J by 0 bases, 6 bases remained unmatched. Germline CDR1 and CDR2: DFQATT and SNEGSKA (reference sequence). This CDR3 spans 16 amino acids. This material consisted of PBMCs, taken about 5 days after the first yellow fever vaccination. V usage is TRBV20-1 and J usage is TRBJ2-3, with 11 bases matching TRBD2. The TCR was taken from a man younger than 35 who received the YFV17D yellow fever vaccine. In DNA, the CDR3 is TGCAGTGCTATTGGACTAGCGGGTACTAGCACAGATACGCAGTATTTT. It yields the protein CSAIGLAGTSTDTQYF.